Given below is one TCR beta chain in context. The source of the sample is a study of cytomegalovirus exposure and HLA in healthy donors. Primers for the PCR totalled 60 Vbeta and 13 Jbeta. The method was immunoSEQ multiplex PCR; TCRdb's version includes in-frame clones alone and lacks a portion of them. The sample holds about 120,000 clones, less than 85% seen once. Trimming shortened V by 3 bases and J by 6 bases, and 18 bases separated the two germline ends. CDR3 length: 15 amino acids. Germline-derived CDR1 and CDR2 are SGHNT and YYREEE (reference sequence). Sequenced material: PBMCs. The TCR was taken from a female donor in good health and CMV-seronegative. This rearrangement joins TRBV5-4 to TRBJ1-2; maybe TRBD1 (5 bases). CDR3 amino acids: CASSSSLGGYDGYTF. The CDR3 DNA sequence: TGTGCCAGCAGCTCCTCGTTGGGGGGATATGATGGCTACACCTTC.